Listed below are T cell receptor beta chains from one sample, sequenced in a study of blood T cell repertoires in COVID-19. Libraries were prepared by immunoSEQ multiplex PCR; TCRdb keeps only in-frame clonotypes and omits some of them. The sample holds approximately 77,000 clones, approximately 88% seen once. Sequences were obtained from peripheral blood. The receptors here all came from a woman aged 80 or older with acute or convalescent COVID-19. Each CDR3 is given with its conserved first and last residue. Each record gives: J gene, D gene, V gene, clone size, CDR3 protein, CDR3 DNA. A D gene is named only where the DNA matches it firmly. Size tells how often a clone was seen (once, few, many) or the class of an expanded clone, and some rows leave it out.

>TRBJ2-3|-|TRBV19|-
CASSQTVGGTDTQYF
TGTGCCAGTAGTCAGACCGTCGGGGGCACAGATACGCAGTATTTT
>TRBJ2-5|TRBD1|TRBV5-6|-
CASSLRTGGILAIQETQYF
TGTGCCAGCAGCTTAAGGACAGGGGGTATCCTAGCGATTCAAGAGACCCAGTACTTC
>TRBJ2-1|-|TRBV6-5|-
CASRPGTIGGEQFF
TGTGCCAGCAGGCCGGGGACAATTGGCGGTGAGCAGTTCTTC
>TRBJ2-7|TRBD2|TRBV12-3/TRBV12-4|-
CASSGTSGGEQYF
TGTGCCAGCTCCGGGACTAGCGGGGGGGAGCAGTACTTC
>TRBJ2-7|-|TRBV30|-
CAWSVRPLAYEQYF
TGTGCCTGGAGTGTACGGCCCCTAGCCTACGAGCAGTACTTC
>TRBJ1-2|-|TRBV14|-
CASSGRAGNYGYTF
TGTGCCAGCAGCGGTCGGGCAGGGAACTATGGCTACACCTTC
>TRBJ1-1|TRBD1|TRBV18|-
CASSPPDRTPNTEAFF
TGTGCCAGCTCACCACCGGACAGGACCCCTAACACTGAAGCTTTCTTT
>TRBJ2-1|-|TRBV7-2|-
CASSLDGGGYNEQFF
TGTGCCAGCAGCTTAGATGGGGGAGGCTACAATGAGCAGTTCTTC
>TRBJ1-2|-|TRBV29-1|-
CSVPRGEGGYTF
TGCAGCGTTCCCAGGGGAGAGGGGGGCTACACCTTC
>TRBJ2-7|-|TRBV28|-
CASRGAGLAASYEQYF
TGTGCCAGCAGGGGGGCTGGCCTAGCGGCATCCTACGAGCAGTACTTC
>TRBJ1-2|TRBD1|TRBV19|-
CASSSPSTGADYGYTF
TGTGCCAGTAGTTCCCCTTCGACAGGGGCCGACTATGGCTACACCTTC
>TRBJ2-7|TRBD2|TRBV27|-
CATPTRLAGGSSYEQYF
TGTGCCACCCCGACCCGACTAGCGGGAGGTAGCTCCTACGAGCAGTACTTC
>TRBJ2-1|-|TRBV5-1|-
CASRFVGGSSYNEQFF
TGCGCCAGCAGATTCGTTGGGGGGAGCTCCTACAATGAGCAGTTCTTC
>TRBJ2-2|-|TRBV3-1/TRBV3-2|-
CASRPHSQGRAGELFF
TGTGCCAGCAGACCTCACTCACAGGGAAGGGCCGGGGAGCTGTTTTTT
>TRBJ2-2|-|TRBV3-1/TRBV3-2|-
CASSQNSAGELFF
TGTGCCAGCAGCCAAAATTCGGCCGGGGAGCTGTTTTTT
>TRBJ1-2|TRBD1|TRBV29-1|-
CSVDGTGSYGYTF
TGCAGCGTTGATGGGACAGGGAGCTATGGCTACACCTTC
>TRBJ1-4|-|TRBV11-2|-
CASSSGTVGGEKLFF
TGTGCCAGCAGCTCAGGGACTGTCGGCGGTGAAAAACTGTTTTTT
>TRBJ2-1|-|TRBV20-1|-
CSASPLPDEQFF
TGCAGTGCTAGTCCACTCCCCGATGAGCAGTTCTTC
>TRBJ1-5|-|TRBV5-4|-
CASSLDSSNQPQHF
TGTGCCAGCAGCTTGGACAGTTCTAATCAGCCCCAGCATTTT
>TRBJ2-3|-|TRBV9|-
CASSVGTEGRTDTQYF
TGTGCCAGCAGCGTAGGGACAGAAGGACGCACAGATACGCAGTATTTT
>TRBJ2-3|-|TRBV6-5|-
CASRLAGDTQYF
TGTGCCAGCAGACTAGCTGGGGATACGCAGTATTTT
>TRBJ2-2|TRBD1|TRBV5-4|-
CASSPQTGDTGELFF
TGTGCCAGCAGCCCGCAAACAGGGGACACCGGGGAGCTGTTTTTT
>TRBJ2-5|TRBD1|TRBV6-5|-
CASSYSRRTGSETQYF
TGTGCCAGCAGTTACTCGAGAAGGACAGGGTCGGAGACCCAGTACTTC
>TRBJ1-1|-|TRBV6-5|-
CASSRTQGLTEAFF
TGTGCCAGCAGCCGTACTCAGGGGCTCACTGAAGCTTTCTTT
>TRBJ2-7|-|TRBV6-5|once
CASSTGWANEQYF
TGTGCCAGCAGCACAGGGTGGGCAAACGAGCAGTACTTC
>TRBJ2-1|-|TRBV9|-
CASSVEPWARNNEQFF
TGTGCCAGCAGCGTGGAACCTTGGGCCAGGAACAATGAGCAGTTCTTC
>TRBJ1-6|-|TRBV3-1/TRBV3-2|-
CASSQEIGVPSSPLHF
TGTGCCAGCAGCCAAGAGATCGGGGTTCCATCTTCACCCCTCCACTTT
>TRBJ2-7|TRBD2|TRBV7-7|-
CASSLSGGPSYEQYF
TGTGCTAGCAGCTTATCGGGGGGGCCCTCCTACGAGCAGTACTTC
>TRBJ2-7|-|TRBV11-2|few
CASSLGPYPTMEQYF
TGTGCCAGCAGCTTAGGTCCATATCCTACGATGGAGCAGTACTTC
>TRBJ1-1|-|TRBV5-1|-
CASSLRQGPNTEAFF
TGCGCCAGCAGTCTAAGGCAGGGTCCGAACACTGAAGCTTTCTTT
>TRBJ2-3|-|TRBV7-3|few
CASSLTRQGTDTQYF
TGTGCCAGCAGCTTAACGAGACAGGGCACAGATACGCAGTATTTT
>TRBJ2-1|-|TRBV7-9|once
CASSPDLGRGDVYEQFF
TGTGCCAGCAGCCCAGACCTCGGCAGGGGGGATGTCTATGAGCAGTTCTTC
>TRBJ2-2|-|TRBV5-4|-
CASSLGLAAGELFF
TGTGCCAGCAGCTTAGGACTGGCAGCAGGGGAGCTGTTTTTT
>TRBJ2-1|TRBD2|TRBV5-1|-
CASSTSSGNNEQFF
TGCGCCAGCAGCACATCTAGCGGGAATAATGAGCAGTTCTTC
>TRBJ2-1|-|TRBV7-9|-
CASSLVSGVGDEQFF
TGTGCCAGCAGCTTAGTATCCGGGGTTGGGGATGAGCAGTTCTTC
>TRBJ2-1|-|TRBV9|once
CASSRQGQSNEQFF
TGTGCCAGCTCGAGGCAGGGGCAGTCTAATGAGCAGTTCTTC
>TRBJ2-3|TRBD2|TRBV2|-
CASSEVGRTSGSRTDTQYF
TGTGCCAGCAGTGAAGTTGGGCGGACTAGCGGGAGTCGGACAGATACGCAGTATTTT
>TRBJ1-1|-|TRBV6-1|-
CASSPDGMNTEAFF
TGTGCCAGCAGTCCCGACGGGATGAACACTGAAGCTTTCTTT
>TRBJ2-1|-|TRBV6-5|-
CASSPPAPKGLKQFF
TGTGCCAGCAGCCCCCCCGCCCCGAAGGGGTTAAAGCAGTTCTTC
>TRBJ1-1|TRBD1|TRBV2|-
CASRRTGSNTEAFF
TGTGCCAGCAGGAGGACAGGGTCGAACACTGAAGCTTTCTTT
>TRBJ1-5|-|TRBV19|-
CASSIGGHNPSNQPQHF
TGTGCCAGTAGTATAGGGGGCCATAACCCGAGCAATCAGCCCCAGCATTTT
>TRBJ1-1|-|TRBV28|-
CASSRLLNTEAFF
TGTGCCAGCAGTCGTTTGTTGAACACTGAAGCTTTCTTT
>TRBJ2-3|-|TRBV5-1|-
CASSLAVQIRTDTQYF
TGCGCCAGCAGCTTGGCCGTACAGATTCGGACAGATACGCAGTATTTT
>TRBJ1-4|TRBD1|TRBV15|once
CATSRPGQVDEKLFF
TGTGCCACCAGCAGGCCGGGACAGGTTGATGAAAAACTGTTTTTT
>TRBJ2-3|TRBD2|TRBV7-6|once
CASSQRLAGGFTDTQYF
TGTGCCAGCAGCCAAAGACTAGCGGGGGGTTTCACAGATACGCAGTATTTT
>TRBJ1-1|-|TRBV7-7|-
CAPSCLGGNTEAFF
TGTGCCCCATCATGTTTGGGAGGGAACACTGAAGCTTTCTTT